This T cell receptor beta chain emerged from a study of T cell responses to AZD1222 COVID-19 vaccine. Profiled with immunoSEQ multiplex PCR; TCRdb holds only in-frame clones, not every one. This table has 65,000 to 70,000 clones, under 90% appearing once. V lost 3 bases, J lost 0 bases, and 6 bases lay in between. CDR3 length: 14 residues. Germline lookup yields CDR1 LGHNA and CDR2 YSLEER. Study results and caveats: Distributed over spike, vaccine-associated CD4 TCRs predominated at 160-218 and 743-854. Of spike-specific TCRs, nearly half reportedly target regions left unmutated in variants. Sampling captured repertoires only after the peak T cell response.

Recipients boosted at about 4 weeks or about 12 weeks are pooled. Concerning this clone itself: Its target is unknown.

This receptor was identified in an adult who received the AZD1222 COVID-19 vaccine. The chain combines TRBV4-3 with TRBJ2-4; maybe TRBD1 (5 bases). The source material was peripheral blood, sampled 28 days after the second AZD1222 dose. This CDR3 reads CASSQDIAKNIQYF. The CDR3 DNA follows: TGCGCCAGCAGCCAGGACATAGCCAAAAACATTCAGTACTTC.